This T cell receptor beta chain appears in the sequencing data of a study of blood T cells in healthy people across ages. The authors drew approximately 9 milliliters of peripheral blood from each donor. Isolation yielded PBMCs, at least 6 million per sample, in every case. Primed by a sample-barcoded 5' primer and a J-beta primer mix, a second PCR proceeded for 7 to 11 cycles. Each cDNA molecule, via a template-switch adaptor with 12 random nucleotides, was tagged. TCRdb redid the calling of the 5' RACE reads with MiXCR, one entry per CDR3 protein. The sample yields approximately 2,000,000 distinct CDR3 sequences, roughly two fifths seen once. CDR1 and CDR2 (germline): LGHDT, YNNKEL (reference sequence). V was shortened by 2 bases and J by 6 bases, with 11 bases between the two germline ends. The CDR3 has 14 residues.

This receptor was identified in a human donor in good health. The V and J genes are TRBV3-1 and TRBJ1-3; TRBD1 might be the D (6 bases). Specimen: blood. The CDR3 loop reads CASSQSGGENTIYF. The CDR3 bases are TGTGCCAGCAGCCAATCGGGGGGCGAAAACACCATATATTTT.